This paragraph covers one TCR beta chain sequence. Its antigen is still unknown. The sample belongs to a study of shared clonotypes between healthy human individuals. Findings and caveats of the study: Sharing across four donors was seen in roughly 5% of naive CD4 clonotypes. Estimated richness was generally greater in naive than memory subsets.

The germline V gene encodes CDR1 SGHTA and CDR2 FQGNSA. V was shortened by 1 base and J by 2 bases, with 14 bases between the two germline ends. This CDR3 spans 16 amino acids. Researchers partitioned CD4+ cells into CD45RA+ naive and CD45RA-negative memory subsets. The sorted-subset replicate PCRs were given around 200 ng DNA, which is 30,000 or so T cell genomes. Clones were sequenced by immunoSEQ multiplex PCR, and TCRdb holds only the in-frame ones, with some missing. The repertoire holds hundreds of thousands of clones, with around 97% as singletons. The clonotype originates from a woman between 25 and 40 years old in good health. Sample: naive CD4+ T cells sorted from blood. Subset indicated: CD45RA+ positively selected. The chain has TRBV7-2 and TRBJ2-5; D perhaps matches TRBD1 (6 bases). CDR3 nucleotides: TGTGCCAGCAGCTTAGGCCAAGGGACATATCAAGAGACCCAGTACTTC. As protein: CASSLGQGTYQETQYF.